This T cell receptor beta chain was sequenced for a study of OX40 agonist ivuxolimab in advanced cancers. Notes on the research overall: Ivuxolimab was an agonistic, fully human IgG2 monoclonal antibody directed against OX40 (CD134), a costimulatory receptor. The paper reports the monotherapy dose-escalation portion (N of about 51 patients) of the phase I ivuxolimab trial. Intravenous ivuxolimab was administered to patients every 2 weeks at six dose levels: 0.01, 0.1, 0.3, 1.5, 3 and 10 mg/kg. Patients were allowed to have had prior anti-PD-1, anti-PD-L1 or anti-CTLA-4 therapy, and 30% to 40% of the dose-escalation patients had previously received checkpoint inhibitors. In the dose-escalation cohort, roughly 82% of patients were male, and the mean age was 60 years with a range of roughly 20 to 85. Peripheral TCRbeta sequencing was intended to test whether TCR sequence diversity was altered and clonal T-cell expansion was caused by ivuxolimab. Of the roughly 51 dose-escalation patients, hepatocellular carcinoma was present in roughly 19, melanoma in approximately 15, renal cell carcinoma in 9 and head and neck cancer in 9. Partial responses occurred in three dose-escalation patients: two with cutaneous melanoma and one with hepatocellular carcinoma. General study outcomes and caveats: Low levels of normalized T-cell clonal expansion were also seen in some nonresponding patients. After ivuxolimab, expanded clones were on average more numerous among CD8+ T cells than among CD4+ T cells. In partial responders in the 0.1-3.0 mg/kg groups, normalized peripheral clonal expansion was found to be among the lowest, especially among CD8+ T cells. The antigen specificity of the clonally expanded peripheral T cells was not determined. At doses from 0.1 to 3.0 mg/kg, clonal expansion was seen in both CD4+ and CD8+ blood T cells between baseline and week 6.

Patients with autoimmune disease history or receiving systemic immunosuppression were excluded from the trial. Peripheral blood for TCR sequencing was drawn from every dose cohort at baseline, at cycle 4 day 1 and at cycle 7 day 1. The samples were drawn from a first-in-human, open-label, multicenter phase I dose-escalation trial of ivuxolimab. Adults with locally advanced or metastatic melanoma, renal cell carcinoma, hepatocellular carcinoma or head and neck squamous cell carcinoma were enrolled in the trial. Before TCR sequencing, CD4+ and CD8+ T cells were separately sorted from peripheral blood. The CDR3 numbers 13 residues from cysteine through phenylalanine. Here the CDR3 DNA is all that survives: 39 bases in frame from base 1. V gives up 5 bases and J gives up 9 bases, and the segment between their germline ends measures 14 bases. CDR1 MDHEN and CDR2 SYDVKM are derived from the germline V gene.

To sequence the TCRbeta CDR3 region, genomic DNA was isolated from the sorted cells. TCRbeta CDR3 regions were sequenced using the immunoSEQ Assay. TCRdb re-hosts the immuneACCESS table, in-frame sequences only. Its copies lack some clones; in the studies checked, an unresolved V gene accounts for under half of them, and the cause for the rest is not known. In this sample the table shows 95,000 to 150,000 clones, 93% of which occur a single time. The top ten clonotypes cover approximately 0.15% of the sample. On this clone: Its cognate antigen has yet to be identified. Per-base quality was not reported, and no clone a single base away is much larger than it.

The rearrangement combines TRBV28 with TRBJ1-5; the D gene identity is not certain. This material consisted of CD4+ or CD8+ T cells sorted from blood, taken in a trial of the OX40 agonist ivuxolimab. The TCR was taken from an adult with an advanced solid tumor such as melanoma, head and neck, liver or kidney cancer. The base sequence is TGTGCCAGCAGTCTCCGATTTAGAAGGCCCCAGCATTTT. It translates to CASSLRFRRPQHF. When the CDR3 is completed using the reference TRBV28 and TRBJ1-5 genes on either side, the full variable domain is DVKVTQSSRYLVKRTGEKVFLECVQDMDHENMFWYRQDPGLGLRLIYFSYDVKMKEKGDIPEGYSVSREKKERFSLILESASTNQTSMYLCASSLRFRRPQHFGDGTRLSIL.